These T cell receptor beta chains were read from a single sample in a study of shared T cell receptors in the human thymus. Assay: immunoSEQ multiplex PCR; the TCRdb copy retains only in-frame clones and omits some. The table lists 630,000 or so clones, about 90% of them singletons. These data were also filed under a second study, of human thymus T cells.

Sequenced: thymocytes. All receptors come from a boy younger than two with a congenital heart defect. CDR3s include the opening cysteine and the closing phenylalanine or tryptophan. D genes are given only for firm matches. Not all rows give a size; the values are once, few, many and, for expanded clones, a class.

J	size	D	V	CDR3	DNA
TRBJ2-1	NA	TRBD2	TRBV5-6	CASSLGAQTGLGANEQFF	TGTGCCAGCAGCTTGGGTGCCCAGACGGGACTAGGAGCGAATGAGCAGTTCTTC
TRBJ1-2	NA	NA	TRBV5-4	CASSSGREGTYGYTF	TGTGCCAGCAGCTCCGGGAGGGAGGGGACCTATGGCTACACCTTC
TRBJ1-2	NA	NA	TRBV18	CASSTYGSSYGYTF	TGTGCCAGCTCAACATACGGGTCATCCTATGGCTACACCTTC
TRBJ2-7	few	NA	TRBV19	CASSSRNAYEQYF	TGTGCCAGTAGTAGCAGGAACGCCTACGAGCAGTACTTC
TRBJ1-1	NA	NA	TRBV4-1	CASSQVAEMDTEAFF	TGCGCCAGCAGCCAAGTCGCTGAGATGGACACTGAAGCTTTCTTT
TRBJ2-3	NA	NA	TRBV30	CAWSAPAKDTQYF	TGTGCCTGGAGTGCCCCAGCGAAAGATACGCAGTATTTT
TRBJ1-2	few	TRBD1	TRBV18	CASSEPDRGDYGYTF	TGTGCCAGCTCGGAGCCGGACAGGGGCGACTATGGCTACACCTTC
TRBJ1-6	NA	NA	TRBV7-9	CASSPVAVSSYNSPLHF	TGTGCCAGCAGCCCGGTTGCGGTCAGCTCCTATAATTCACCCCTCCACTTT
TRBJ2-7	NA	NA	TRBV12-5	CASGLVRCRGSYEQYF	TGTGCTAGTGGTTTGGTACGCTGCAGGGGAAGCTACGAGCAGTACTTC
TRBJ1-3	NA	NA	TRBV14	CASSQDASVSGNTIYF	TGTGCCAGCAGCCAAGATGCGTCGGTTTCTGGAAACACCATATATTTT
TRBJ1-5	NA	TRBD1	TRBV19	CASSILIGTGGAGNQPQHF	TGTGCCAGTAGTATCCTTATTGGAACAGGGGGCGCGGGTAATCAGCCCCAGCATTTT
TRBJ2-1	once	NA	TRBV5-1	CASSLVRPGAYDEQFF	TGCGCCAGCAGCTTGGTTAGGCCAGGGGCGTACGATGAGCAGTTCTTC
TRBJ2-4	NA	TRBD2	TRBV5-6	CASSSTLAAFTLAKNIQYF	TGTGCCAGCAGCTCAACTCTAGCGGCATTCACTCTAGCCAAAAACATTCAGTACTTC
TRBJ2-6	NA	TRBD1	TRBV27	CASSSSGDRGSSGANVLTF	TGTGCCAGCAGTTCATCGGGGGACAGGGGGAGTTCTGGGGCCAACGTCCTGACTTTC
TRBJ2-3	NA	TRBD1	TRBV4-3	CASSLGQGVTDTQYF	TGCGCCAGCAGCCTGGGACAGGGGGTGACAGATACGCAGTATTTT
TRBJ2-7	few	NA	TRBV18	CASSTTSFEQYF	TGTGCCAGCTCAACGACTAGTTTCGAGCAGTACTTC
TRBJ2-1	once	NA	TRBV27	CASSSHVGGKFF	TGTGCCAGCAGTTCCCATGTTGGGGGCAAGTTCTTC
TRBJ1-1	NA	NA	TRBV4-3	CASSQDQSADKSAFF	TGCGCCAGCAGCCAAGATCAGTCGGCAGACAAGTCAGCTTTCTTT
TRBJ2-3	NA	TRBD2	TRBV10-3	CAISEFWGVAGGEDTQYF	TGTGCCATCAGTGAGTTCTGGGGGGTAGCGGGGGGAGAGGATACGCAGTATTTT
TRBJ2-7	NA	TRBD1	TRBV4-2	CASSQEHRGLSYEQYF	TGTGCCAGCAGCCAAGAACACAGGGGGTTATCCTACGAGCAGTACTTC
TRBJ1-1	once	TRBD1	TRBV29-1	CSVGGRGLYGEAFF	TGCAGCGTTGGGGGCAGGGGGCTATATGGTGAAGCTTTCTTT
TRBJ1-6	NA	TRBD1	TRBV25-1	CASSIRTGNTLHF	TGTGCCAGCAGTATCCGGACAGGGAACACCCTCCACTTT
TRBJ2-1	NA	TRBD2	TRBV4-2	CASRKLAGEYNEQFF	TGTGCCAGCAGGAAACTAGCGGGGGAGTACAATGAGCAGTTCTTC
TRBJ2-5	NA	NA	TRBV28	CASSSPRLATKETQYF	TGTGCCAGCAGTTCCCCCCGACTGGCCACCAAAGAGACCCAGTACTTC
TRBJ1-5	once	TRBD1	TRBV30	CAWSRGGTGHQPQHF	TGTGCCTGGAGTAGAGGAGGGACAGGGCATCAGCCCCAGCATTTT
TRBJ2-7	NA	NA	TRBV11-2	CASSFWLQAAPSYEQYF	TGTGCCAGCAGCTTCTGGCTACAGGCAGCACCCTCCTACGAGCAGTACTTC
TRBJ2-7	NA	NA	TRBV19	CASSFAGGLSYEQYF	TGTGCCAGTAGTTTCGCTGGGGGACTTTCCTACGAGCAGTACTTC
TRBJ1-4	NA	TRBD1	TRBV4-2	CASSQDGTGGEKLFF	TGTGCCAGCAGCCAAGATGGGACAGGGGGTGAAAAACTGTTTTTT
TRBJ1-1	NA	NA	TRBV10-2	CASSAGVQKNTEAFF	TGCGCCAGCAGTGCCGGGGTTCAGAAGAACACTGAAGCTTTCTTT
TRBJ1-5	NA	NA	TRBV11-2	CASSFGGSNQPQHF	TGTGCCAGCAGCTTCGGGGGGTCCAATCAGCCCCAGCATTTT
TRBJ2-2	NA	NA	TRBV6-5	CASSVQGHTGELFF	TGTGCCAGCAGTGTACAGGGACACACCGGGGAGCTGTTTTTT
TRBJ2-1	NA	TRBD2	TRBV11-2	CASSSSVAGDLYNEQFF	TGTGCCAGCAGCAGCTCCGTAGCGGGAGATCTATACAATGAGCAGTTCTTC